This entry lists 18 T cell receptor beta chains sequenced from one sample in a study of T cell responses to AZD1222 COVID-19 vaccine. Sequenced by immunoSEQ multiplex PCR; TCRdb stores in-frame clones only, minus some. The data show roughly 120,000 clones, with roughly 90% seen just once and around 8% held by the top ten. This specimen consisted of peripheral blood, obtained on day 0 of AZD1222 vaccination. The receptors derive from an adult in good health.

The chain has TRBV9 and TRBJ2-1, with 7 positions matching TRBD1. The CDR3 is 15 residues long. V lost 6 bases, J lost 5 bases, and 11 bases stayed unmatched. Germline V gene lookup returns CDR1 SGDLS and CDR2 YYNGEE. As DNA, the CDR3 is TGTGCCAGCACCTCTCCCCAGACAGGGAACAATGAGCAGTTCTTC. Its translation is CASTSPQTGNNEQFF.

The chain carries TRBV7-9 and TRBJ1-1, with a tentative D call TRBD1 (5 bases). Germline V gene lookup returns CDR1 SEHNR and CDR2 FQNEAQ (reference sequence). Trimming shortened V by 5 bases and J by 1 base, and 14 bases separated the two germline ends. The CDR3 sequence is 15 residues long. The CDR3 DNA reads as TGTGCCAGCAGCCCCCGACCCGGGGGGAACACTGAAGCTTTCTTT. Amino acids: CASSPRPGGNTEAFF.

This clone was picked up one time. The V and J genes are TRBV30 and TRBJ1-3; D might be TRBD1 (6 bases). The CDR3 runs to 15 residues. The germline gives CDR1 GTSNPN, CDR2 SVGIG (reference sequence). V gave up 0 bases and J gave up 4 bases, with 13 bases separating them. The CDR3 DNA reads TGTGCCTGGAGTGTAGGGGGGGCGGCCGGAAACACCATATATTTT. Protein: CAWSVGGAAGNTIYF. The variable domain in full, completed from reference TRBV30 and TRBJ1-3, reads SQTIHQWPATLVQPVGSPLSLECTVEGTSNPNLYWYRQAAGRGLQLLFYSVGIGQISSEVPQNLSASRPQDRQFILSSKKLLLSDSGFYLCAWSVGGAAGNTIYFGEGSWLTVV.

CDR3 in DNA: TGTGCCAGCAGCTTAGCGATACAGGGGGCTTTAAACTATGGCTACACCTTC. Its protein product is CASSLAIQGALNYGYTF. This sequence joins TRBV7-8 and TRBJ1-2; 9 positions match TRBD1. V lost 0 bases to trimming and J lost 2 bases; unmatched junction nucleotides: 7. Germline CDR1 reads SGHVS; CDR2 reads FQNEAQ. The CDR3 covers 17 residues.

The chain couples TRBV28 to TRBJ1-3; no clear D gene. The CDR3 is 15 residues long. Trimming took 6 bases from V and 0 from J, leaving 12 bases between them. Germline V lookup: CDR1 MDHEN, CDR2 SYDVKM. For the CDR3, the DNA is TGTGCCAGCAGCCCCAATCCTCTCTCTGGAAACACCATATATTTT. Protein product: CASSPNPLSGNTIYF.

The V call is TRBV7-8, the J call TRBJ2-7; D may be TRBD1 (6 bases). V was clipped by 6 bases and J by 1 base, with 10 bases between them. CDR1 SGHVS and CDR2 FQNEAQ come from the germline V gene. CDR3 length: 13 amino acids. DNA for the CDR3: TGTGCCAGCAGTCATGGACAGTCCTACGAGCAGTACTTC. Protein product: CASSHGQSYEQYF.

This chain joins TRBV7-9 and TRBJ1-3, with 9 bases matching TRBD1. The CDR3 is 15 amino acids. CDR1 and CDR2 from the germline V gene are SEHNR and FQNEAQ (reference sequence). V dropped 4 bases and J dropped 2; count of bases not matched to a gene: 3. The CDR3 protein is CASSSQGAAGNTIYF. The CDR3 DNA reads TGTGCCAGCAGCTCACAGGGGGCGGCTGGAAACACCATATATTTT.

The chain joins TRBV18 to TRBJ2-6, with D possibly being TRBD1 (5 bases). Germline V gene sequence: CDR1 KGHSH, CDR2 LQKENI. CDR3 size: 17 residues. Trimming cost V 2 bases and J 2 bases, with 13 bases left between them. CDR3 in amino acids: CASSPMAGPTGANVLTF. CDR3 in DNA: TGTGCCAGCTCACCAATGGCAGGGCCTACTGGGGCCAACGTCCTGACTTTC.

CDR3 sequence (DNA): TGTGCCAGCAGTTTAAATATCGACAGGGACTACACCTTC. This codes for CASSLNIDRDYTF. The chain joins TRBV12-3 or TRBV12-4 to TRBJ1-2; TRBD1 matches 7 bases. The J segment lost 10 bases and the V segment lost 2 bases, leaving 7 bases of the junction unmatched. The CDR3 sequence is 13 residues long.

This chain links TRBV3-1 (or the pseudogene TRBV3-2) with TRBJ2-7; D perhaps matches TRBD2 (5 bases). The CDR3 covers 14 residues. V was pared by 3 bases and J by 3 bases, with 12 bases between. Looked up from germline, CDR1 is LGHDT and CDR2 is YNNKEL (reference sequence). The CDR3 DNA follows: TGTGCCAGCAGCCAGATGGGCCGGGGCTACGAGCAGTACTTC. Protein: CASSQMGRGYEQYF.

The chain uses TRBV5-1 and TRBJ1-4, with D tentatively TRBD1 (5 bases). The germline V gene has CDR1 SGHRS and CDR2 YFSETQ. V lost 5 bases to trimming and J lost 2 bases, with 13 bases between them. The CDR3 covers 15 residues. DNA for the CDR3: TGCGCCAGCAGACCGGACACCCACACTAATGAAAAACTGTTTTTT. It specifies CASRPDTHTNEKLFF.

The chain uses TRBV7-9 and TRBJ2-7; D unclear. Germline V gives CDR1 SEHNR, CDR2 FQNEAQ (reference sequence). The CDR3 spans 14 residues. Trimming took 3 bases from V and 2 from J, leaving 11 bases between them. CDR3 in amino acids: CASSFETLTYEQYF. The CDR3 DNA reads as TGTGCCAGCAGCTTCGAGACGCTTACCTACGAGCAGTACTTC.

The chain joins TRBV28 to TRBJ1-1, with D possibly being TRBD1 (6 bases). The CDR3 is 14 residues long. Germline V gene sequence: CDR1 MDHEN, CDR2 SYDVKM. Between the trimmed V and J ends, which lost 4 bases and 1 base, there was a span of 10 bases. The CDR3 sequence: CASSSPGENTEAFF. As DNA, the CDR3 is TGTGCCAGCAGTTCCCCAGGGGAGAACACTGAAGCTTTCTTT.

The chain joins TRBV3-1 (or the pseudogene TRBV3-2) to TRBJ2-1; D is ambiguous. Per the germline V gene, CDR1 is LGHDT and CDR2 is YNNKEL (reference sequence). The V end was cut by 1 base, the J end by 2 bases, with 6 bases between. The CDR3 covers 14 residues. CDR3 in amino acids: CASSQGGAYNEQFF. In nucleotides, the CDR3 is TGTGCCAGCAGCCAAGGAGGAGCCTACAATGAGCAGTTCTTC.

V gene TRBV5-4 combines with J gene TRBJ2-7; D is perhaps TRBD1 or TRBD2 (5 bases each). CDR3 length: 14 residues. Deletions cut 4 bases from V and 3 bases from J, with 14 bases between. Looked up from germline, CDR1 is SGHNT and CDR2 is YYREEE (reference sequence). The CDR3 region is CASSPTGTNYEQYF. The CDR3 nucleotides are TGTGCCAGCAGCCCTACCGGGACGAACTACGAGCAGTACTTC.

The V call is TRBV7-9, the J call TRBJ1-1; tentatively, D is TRBD1 (5 bases). With 4 bases removed from V and 5 bases from J, the gap between germline ends came to 17 bases. In germline, CDR1 is SEHNR, CDR2 FQNEAQ (reference sequence). The CDR3 covers 15 residues. The DNA of the CDR3 is TGTGCCAGCAGCTCCGGGACCCTGGGTGGTACTGAAGCTTTCTTT. As protein: CASSSGTLGGTEAFF.

As regards this clone: Within the sample, other DNA sequences also encode this same CDR3. The V and J genes are TRBV2 and TRBJ1-5, with a tentative D call TRBD1 (6 bases). The CDR3 is made up of 14 amino acids. The germline V and J ends were trimmed by 4 bases and 5 bases, with 12 bases remaining between them. In germline, CDR1 is SNHLY, CDR2 FYNNEI. The CDR3 region is CASSVGGPDQPQHF. CDR3 DNA: TGTGCCAGCAGTGTGGGGGGGCCGGATCAGCCCCAGCATTTT.

This clone has a handful of counts. The rearrangement joins TRBV19 to TRBJ2-3; 7 nucleotides agree with TRBD2. This CDR3 has 17 amino acids. Germline V gene lookup returns CDR1 LNHDA and CDR2 SQIVND (reference sequence). J gave up 3 bases and V 2 bases, and 11 bases lay outside the gene matches. The CDR3, as DNA: TGTGCCAGTAGTATATGGGAGCGGGGACCCGGGACAGATACGCAGTATTTT. Translating it yields CASSIWERGPGTDTQYF.